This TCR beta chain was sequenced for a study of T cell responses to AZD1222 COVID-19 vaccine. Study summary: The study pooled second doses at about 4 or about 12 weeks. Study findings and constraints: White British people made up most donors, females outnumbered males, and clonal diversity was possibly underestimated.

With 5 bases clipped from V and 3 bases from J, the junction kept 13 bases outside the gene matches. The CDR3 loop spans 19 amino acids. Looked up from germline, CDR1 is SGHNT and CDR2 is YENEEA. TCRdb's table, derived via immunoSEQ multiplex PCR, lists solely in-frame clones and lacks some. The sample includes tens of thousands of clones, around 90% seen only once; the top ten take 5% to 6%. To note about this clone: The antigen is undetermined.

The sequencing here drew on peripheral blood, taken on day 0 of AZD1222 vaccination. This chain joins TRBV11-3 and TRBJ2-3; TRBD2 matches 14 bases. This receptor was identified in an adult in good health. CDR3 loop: CASSLNLGLAGVGTDTQYF. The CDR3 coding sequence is TGTGCCAGCAGCCTGAACCTGGGACTAGCGGGGGTTGGTACAGATACGCAGTATTTT.